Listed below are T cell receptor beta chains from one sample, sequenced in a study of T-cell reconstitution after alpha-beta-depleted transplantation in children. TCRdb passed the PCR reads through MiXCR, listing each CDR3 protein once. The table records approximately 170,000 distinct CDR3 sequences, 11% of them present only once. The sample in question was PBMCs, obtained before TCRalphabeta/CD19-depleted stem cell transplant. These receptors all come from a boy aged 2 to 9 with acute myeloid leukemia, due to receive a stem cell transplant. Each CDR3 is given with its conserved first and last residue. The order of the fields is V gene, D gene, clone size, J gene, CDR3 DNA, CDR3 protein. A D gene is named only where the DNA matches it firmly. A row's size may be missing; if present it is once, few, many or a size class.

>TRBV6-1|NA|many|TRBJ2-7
TGTGCCAGCAGTGTGTCTGCAGGGATCAACGAGCAGTACTTC
CASSVSAGINEQYF
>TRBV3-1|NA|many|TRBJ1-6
TGTGCCAGCAGCCAAGGTAGGGTCTCCATTGACCCCCTCCACTTT
CASSQGRVSIDPLHF
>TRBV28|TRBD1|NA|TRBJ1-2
TGTGCCAGCAGCATCCTTTGGCCGGGACAGGCCCGTGAGCGCTACACCTTC
CASSILWPGQARERYTF
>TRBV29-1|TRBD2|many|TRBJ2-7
TGCAGCGGGGTGAGCCGGCGGGGGGCCTCGCGCGAGCAGTACTTC
CSGVSRRGASREQYF
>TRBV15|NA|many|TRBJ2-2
TGTGCCACCAGCAGAGATCGGAACACCGGGGAGCTGTTTTTT
CATSRDRNTGELFF
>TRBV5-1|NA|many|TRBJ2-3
TGCGCCAGCAGCTTAACTAGCTCAATCACAGATACGCAGTATTTT
CASSLTSSITDTQYF
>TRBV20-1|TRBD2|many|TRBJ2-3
TGCAGTGCTAGAGACGGGGGGGGCGACACAGATACGCAGTATTTT
CSARDGGGDTDTQYF
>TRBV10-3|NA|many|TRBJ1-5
TGTGCCATCAGTGAGATGGGCAGCAATCAGCCCCAGCATTTT
CAISEMGSNQPQHF
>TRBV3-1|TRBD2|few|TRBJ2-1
TGTGCCAGCAGCCATGCGGCCGGGACTAGCCCCCGAAATGAGCAGTTCTTC
CASSHAAGTSPRNEQFF
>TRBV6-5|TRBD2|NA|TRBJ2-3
TGTGCCAGCAGCCCACCCGGGACTATGCGGGATACGCAGTATTTT
CASSPPGTMRDTQYF
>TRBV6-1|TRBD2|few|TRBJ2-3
TGTGCCAGCAGTATAGGGGCGTCGGGAGGGCTTGGGTTGGATACGCAGTATTTT
CASSIGASGGLGLDTQYF
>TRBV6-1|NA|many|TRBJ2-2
TGTGCCAGCAGGCCCTTCGGGGGATTGGACACCGGGGAGCTGTTTTTT
CASRPFGGLDTGELFF
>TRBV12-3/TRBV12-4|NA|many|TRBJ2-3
TGTGCCAGCAGTTTAGGGCGAGGAGATACGCAGTATTTT
CASSLGRGDTQYF
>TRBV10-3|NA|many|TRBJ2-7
TGTGCCATCAGTGAGCCACGAGGGGAGCAGTACTTC
CAISEPRGEQYF
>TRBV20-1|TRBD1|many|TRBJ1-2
TGCAGTGCTTCGCAGGGGGCGCGTTTCCATGGCTACACCTTC
CSASQGARFHGYTF
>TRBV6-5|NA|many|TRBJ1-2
TGTGCCAGCAGCGGGGGGGGGCGCGACTATGGCTACACCTTC
CASSGGGRDYGYTF
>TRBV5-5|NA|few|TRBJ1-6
TGTGCCAGCAGCTTGATGTCCGGCAGGGCCATTTCACCCCTCCACTTT
CASSLMSGRAISPLHF
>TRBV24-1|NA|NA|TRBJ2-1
TGTGCCACCAGTGAAGGGGGAAAGTTTGGGAAAGAAGAGCAGTTCTTC
CATSEGGKFGKEEQFF